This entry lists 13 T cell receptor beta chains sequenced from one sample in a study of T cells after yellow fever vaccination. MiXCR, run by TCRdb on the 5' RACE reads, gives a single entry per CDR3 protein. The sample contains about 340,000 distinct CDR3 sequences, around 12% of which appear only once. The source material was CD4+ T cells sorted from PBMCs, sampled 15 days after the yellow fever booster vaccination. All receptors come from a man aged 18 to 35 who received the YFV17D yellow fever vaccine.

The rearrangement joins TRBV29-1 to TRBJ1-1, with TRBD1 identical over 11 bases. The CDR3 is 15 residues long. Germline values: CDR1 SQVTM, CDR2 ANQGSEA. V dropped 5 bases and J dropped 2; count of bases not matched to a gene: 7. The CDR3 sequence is CSVLGTGGFNTEAFF. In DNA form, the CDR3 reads TGCAGCGTTTTAGGGACAGGGGGTTTTAACACTGAAGCTTTCTTT. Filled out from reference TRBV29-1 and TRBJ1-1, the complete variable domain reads SAVISQKPSRDICQRGTSLTIQCQVDSQVTMMFWYRQQPGQSLTLIATANQGSEATYESGFVIDKFPISRPNLTFSTLTVSNMSPEDSSIYLCSVLGTGGFNTEAFFGQGTRLTVV.

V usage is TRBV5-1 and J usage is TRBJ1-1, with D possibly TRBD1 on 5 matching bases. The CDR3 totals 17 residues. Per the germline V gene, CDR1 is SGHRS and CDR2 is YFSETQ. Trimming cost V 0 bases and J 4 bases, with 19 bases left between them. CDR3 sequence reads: CASSLDPGNFGATEAFF. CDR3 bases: TGCGCCAGCAGCTTGGACCCGGGAAACTTTGGGGCCACTGAAGCTTTCTTT. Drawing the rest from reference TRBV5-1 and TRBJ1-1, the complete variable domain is KAGVTQTPRYLIKTRGQQVTLSCSPISGHRSVSWYQQTPGQGLQFLFEYFSETQRNKGNFPGRFSGRQFSNSRSEMNVSTLELGDSALYLCASSLDPGNFGATEAFFGQGTRLTVV.

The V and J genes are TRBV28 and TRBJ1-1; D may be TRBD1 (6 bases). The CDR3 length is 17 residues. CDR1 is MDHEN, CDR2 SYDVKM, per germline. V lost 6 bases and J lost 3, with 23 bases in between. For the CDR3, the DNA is TGTGCCAGCAGACGGACAGTGCGTCCTGTAACCTACACTGAAGCTTTCTTT. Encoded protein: CASRRTVRPVTYTEAFF.

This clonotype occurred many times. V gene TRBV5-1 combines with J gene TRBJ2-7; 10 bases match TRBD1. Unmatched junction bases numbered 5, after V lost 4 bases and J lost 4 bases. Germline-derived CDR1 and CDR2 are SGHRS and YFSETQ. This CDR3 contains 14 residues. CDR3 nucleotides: TGCGCCAGCAGCCCCCGACAGGGGGCGTACGAGCAGTACTTC. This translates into CASSPRQGAYEQYF.

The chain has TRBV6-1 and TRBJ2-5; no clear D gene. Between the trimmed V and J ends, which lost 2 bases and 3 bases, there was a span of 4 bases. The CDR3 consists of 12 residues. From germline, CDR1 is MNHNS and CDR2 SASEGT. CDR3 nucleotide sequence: TGTGCCAGCAGTGAATCCAAAGAGACCCAGTACTTC. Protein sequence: CASSESKETQYF.

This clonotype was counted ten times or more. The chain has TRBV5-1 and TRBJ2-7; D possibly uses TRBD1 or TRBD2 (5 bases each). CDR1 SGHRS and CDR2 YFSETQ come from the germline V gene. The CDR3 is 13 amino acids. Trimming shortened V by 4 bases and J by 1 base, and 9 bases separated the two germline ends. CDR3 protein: CASSRWGSYEQYV. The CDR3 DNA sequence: TGCGCCAGCAGCCGGTGGGGGTCCTACGAGCAGTACGTC.

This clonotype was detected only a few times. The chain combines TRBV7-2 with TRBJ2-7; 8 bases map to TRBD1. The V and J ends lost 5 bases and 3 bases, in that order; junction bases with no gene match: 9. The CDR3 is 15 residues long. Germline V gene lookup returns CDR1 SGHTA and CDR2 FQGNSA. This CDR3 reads CASSPTGEPLYEQYF. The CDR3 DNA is TGTGCCAGCAGCCCGACAGGGGAACCCCTCTACGAGCAGTACTTC.

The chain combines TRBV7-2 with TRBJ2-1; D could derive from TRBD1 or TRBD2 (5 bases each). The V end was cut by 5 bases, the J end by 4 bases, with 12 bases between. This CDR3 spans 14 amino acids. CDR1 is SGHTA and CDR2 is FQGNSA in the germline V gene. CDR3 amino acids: CASSPRDGYNEQFF. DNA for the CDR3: TGTGCCAGCAGCCCACGGGACGGGTACAATGAGCAGTTCTTC. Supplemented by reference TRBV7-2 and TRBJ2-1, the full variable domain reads GAGVSQSPSNKVTEKGKDVELRCDPISGHTALYWYRQSLGQGLEFLIYFQGNSAPDKSGLPSDRFSAERTGGSVSTLTIQRTQQEDSAVYLCASSPRDGYNEQFFGPGTRLTVL.

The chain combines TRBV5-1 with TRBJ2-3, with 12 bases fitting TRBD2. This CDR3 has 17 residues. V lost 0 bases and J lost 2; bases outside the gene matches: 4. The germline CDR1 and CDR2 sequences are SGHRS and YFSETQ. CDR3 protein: CASSLASSGGATDTQYF. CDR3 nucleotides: TGCGCCAGCAGCTTGGCCTCTAGCGGGGGGGCCACAGATACGCAGTATTTT.

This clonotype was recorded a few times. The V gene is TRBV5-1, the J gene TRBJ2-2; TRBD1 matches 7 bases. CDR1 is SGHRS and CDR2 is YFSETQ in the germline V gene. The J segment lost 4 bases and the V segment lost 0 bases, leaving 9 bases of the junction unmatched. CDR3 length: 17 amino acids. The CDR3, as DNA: TGCGCCAGCAGCTTGGGCATATCGGCAGGGGGCACCGGGGAGCTGTTTTTT. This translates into CASSLGISAGGTGELFF. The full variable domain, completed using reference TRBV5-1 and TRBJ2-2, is KAGVTQTPRYLIKTRGQQVTLSCSPISGHRSVSWYQQTPGQGLQFLFEYFSETQRNKGNFPGRFSGRQFSNSRSEMNVSTLELGDSALYLCASSLGISAGGTGELFFGEGSRLTVL.

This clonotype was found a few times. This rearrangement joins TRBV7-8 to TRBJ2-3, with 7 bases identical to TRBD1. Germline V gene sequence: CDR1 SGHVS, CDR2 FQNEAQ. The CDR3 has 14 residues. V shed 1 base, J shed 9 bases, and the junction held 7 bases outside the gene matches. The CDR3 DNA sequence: TGTGCCAGCAGCTTAGAGACAGGGTTAGGCACGCAGTATTTT. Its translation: CASSLETGLGTQYF.

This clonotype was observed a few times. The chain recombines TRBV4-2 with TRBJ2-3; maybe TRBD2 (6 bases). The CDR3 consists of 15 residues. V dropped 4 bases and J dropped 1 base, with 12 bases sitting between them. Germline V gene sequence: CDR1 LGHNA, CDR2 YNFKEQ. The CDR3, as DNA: TGTGCCAGCAGCCGTAGCGGTTTTGGCACAGATACGCAGTATTTT. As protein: CASSRSGFGTDTQYF.

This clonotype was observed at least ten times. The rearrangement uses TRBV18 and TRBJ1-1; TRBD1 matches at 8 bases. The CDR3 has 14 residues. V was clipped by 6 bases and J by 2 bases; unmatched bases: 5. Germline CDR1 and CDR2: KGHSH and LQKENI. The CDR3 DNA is TGTGCCAGCTCTCGGGACAGGAGTAACACTGAAGCTTTCTTT. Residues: CASSRDRSNTEAFF.